The present T cell receptor beta chain was sequenced within a study of blood T cell repertoires in COVID-19. TCRdb's table, derived via immunoSEQ multiplex PCR, lists solely in-frame clones and lacks some. The table has roughly 200,000 clones, less than 90% seen once. The CDR3 contains 14 residues. Germline values: CDR1 SGHTS, CDR2 YDEGEE. Germline trimming cut 3 bases from V and 7 bases from J; bases unmatched to any gene: 7. All recovered Cohort 3 donors got two negative PCRs, got clearance, or saw symptom resolution. This receptor was obtained from a woman in her 30s who had recovered from COVID-19. The sample consisted of PBMCs or T cells enriched from blood (not recorded which). This chain uses TRBV5-8 with TRBJ2-5; 9 nucleotides agree with TRBD1. CDR3 nucleotide sequence: TGTGCCAGCAGCTCAGAGGACAGGGGAAGGACCCAGTACTTC. This encodes CASSSEDRGRTQYF. The entire variable domain, with the rest obtained from reference TRBV5-8 and TRBJ2-5, is as follows: EAGVTQSPTHLIKTRGQQATLRCSPISGHTSVYWYQQALGLGLQFLLWYDEGEERNRGNFPPRFSGRQFPNYSSELNVNALELEDSALYLCASSSEDRGRTQYFGPGTRLLVL.